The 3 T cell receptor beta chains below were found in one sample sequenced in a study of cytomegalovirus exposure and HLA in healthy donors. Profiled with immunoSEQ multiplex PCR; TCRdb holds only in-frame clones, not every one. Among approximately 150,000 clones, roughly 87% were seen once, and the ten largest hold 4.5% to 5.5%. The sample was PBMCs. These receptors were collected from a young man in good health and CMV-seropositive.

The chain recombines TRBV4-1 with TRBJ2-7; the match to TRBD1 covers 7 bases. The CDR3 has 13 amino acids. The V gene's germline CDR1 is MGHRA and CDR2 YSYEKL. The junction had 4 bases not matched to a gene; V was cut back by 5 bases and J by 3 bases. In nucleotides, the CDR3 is TGCGCCAGCAGCTGGGACAGTAACTACGAGCAGTACTTC. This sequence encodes CASSWDSNYEQYF.

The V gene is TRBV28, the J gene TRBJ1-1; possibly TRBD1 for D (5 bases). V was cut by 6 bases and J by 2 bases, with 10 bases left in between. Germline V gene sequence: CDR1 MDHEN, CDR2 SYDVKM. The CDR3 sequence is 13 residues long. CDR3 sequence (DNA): TGTGCCAGCAGCCCGGGACTAAACACTGAAGCTTTCTTT. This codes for CASSPGLNTEAFF.

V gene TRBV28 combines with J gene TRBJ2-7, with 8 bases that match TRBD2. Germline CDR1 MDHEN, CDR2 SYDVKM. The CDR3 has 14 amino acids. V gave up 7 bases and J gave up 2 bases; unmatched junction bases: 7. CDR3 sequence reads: CASNKSGRPYEQYF. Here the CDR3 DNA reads TGTGCCAGCAATAAAAGCGGGAGACCCTACGAGCAGTACTTC.